This T cell receptor beta chain appears in the sequencing data of a study of blood T cell repertoires in COVID-19. Study overall: Samples came from the United States, Italy and Spain, spanning acute and convalescent COVID-19. From T cells, B-cell-depleted T cells, or PBMCs came the material, which was cDNA or gDNA.

This CDR3 has 20 amino acids. The germline V gene encodes CDR1 SEHNR and CDR2 FQNEAQ (reference sequence). V shed 5 bases and J 1 base; nucleotides not matched to a gene: 17. In the source study's methods: Nucleated cell counts were estimated from reference gene primer amplification. Libraries were prepared by immunoSEQ multiplex PCR; TCRdb keeps only in-frame clonotypes and omits some of them. The DNA gave D and trimming, while V, J and clone size come from that table. The sample yields about 100,000 clones, roughly 80% seen once. The rearrangement uses TRBV7-9 and TRBJ2-5; 12 bases are shared with TRBD2. The sequence was obtained from a woman in her sixties with acute or convalescent COVID-19. Sequencing used peripheral blood. Written as DNA, the CDR3 is TGTGCCAGCAGCCGGGGCCCCCTAGCGGGGGGGCTAGTCTCCCAAGAGACCCAGTACTTC. As protein: CASSRGPLAGGLVSQETQYF.